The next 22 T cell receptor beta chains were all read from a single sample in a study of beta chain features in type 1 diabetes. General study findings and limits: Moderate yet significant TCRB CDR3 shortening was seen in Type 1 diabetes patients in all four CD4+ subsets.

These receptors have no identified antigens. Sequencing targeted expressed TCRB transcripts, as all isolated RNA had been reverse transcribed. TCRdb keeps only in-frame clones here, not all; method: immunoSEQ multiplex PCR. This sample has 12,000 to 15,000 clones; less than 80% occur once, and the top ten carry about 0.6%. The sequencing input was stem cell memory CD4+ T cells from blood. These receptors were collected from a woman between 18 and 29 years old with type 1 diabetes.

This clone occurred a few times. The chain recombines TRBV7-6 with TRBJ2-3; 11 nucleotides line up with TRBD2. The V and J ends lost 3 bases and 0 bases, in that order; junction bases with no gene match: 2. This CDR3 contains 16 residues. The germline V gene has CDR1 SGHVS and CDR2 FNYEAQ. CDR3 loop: CASSFLAGGSTDTQYF. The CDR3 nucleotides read TGTGCCAGCAGCTTCCTAGCGGGGGGTAGCACAGATACGCAGTATTTT.

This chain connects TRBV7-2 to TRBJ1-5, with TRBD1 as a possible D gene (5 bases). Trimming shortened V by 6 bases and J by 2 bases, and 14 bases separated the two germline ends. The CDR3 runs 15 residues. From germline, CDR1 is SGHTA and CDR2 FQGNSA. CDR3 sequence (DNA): TGTGCCAGCAGGCGACAGAACCTCGGCAATCAGCCCCAGCATTTT. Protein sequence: CASRRQNLGNQPQHF.

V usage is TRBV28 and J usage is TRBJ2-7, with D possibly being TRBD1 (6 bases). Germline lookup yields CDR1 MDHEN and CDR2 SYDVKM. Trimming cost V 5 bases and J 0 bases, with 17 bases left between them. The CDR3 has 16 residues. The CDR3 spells CASSSSTRDTSYEQYF. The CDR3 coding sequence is TGTGCCAGCAGTAGTAGCACTCGGGACACCTCCTACGAGCAGTACTTC. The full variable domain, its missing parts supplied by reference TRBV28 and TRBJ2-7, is DVKVTQSSRYLVKRTGEKVFLECVQDMDHENMFWYRQDPGLGLRLIYFSYDVKMKEKGDIPEGYSVSREKKERFSLILESASTNQTSMYLCASSSSTRDTSYEQYFGPGTRLTVT.

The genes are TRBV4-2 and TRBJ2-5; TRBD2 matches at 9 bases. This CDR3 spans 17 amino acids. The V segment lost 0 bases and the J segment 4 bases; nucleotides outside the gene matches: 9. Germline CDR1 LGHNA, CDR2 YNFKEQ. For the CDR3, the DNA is TGTGCCAGCAGCCAAGATAGAGGCGGGAGGGCGGGAGAGACCCAGTACTTC. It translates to CASSQDRGGRAGETQYF.

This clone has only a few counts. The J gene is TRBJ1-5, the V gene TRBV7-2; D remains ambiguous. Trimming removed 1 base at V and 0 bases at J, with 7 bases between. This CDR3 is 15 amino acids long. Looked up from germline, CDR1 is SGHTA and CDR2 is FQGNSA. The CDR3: CASSLGSYSNQPQHF. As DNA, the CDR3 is TGTGCCAGCAGCTTAGGGTCCTATAGCAATCAGCCCCAGCATTTT.

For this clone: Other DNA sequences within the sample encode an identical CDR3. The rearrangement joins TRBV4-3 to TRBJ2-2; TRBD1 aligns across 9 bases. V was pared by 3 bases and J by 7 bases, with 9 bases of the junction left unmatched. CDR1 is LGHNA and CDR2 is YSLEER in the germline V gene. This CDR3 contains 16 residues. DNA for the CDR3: TGCGCCAGCAGCCATCAGACCGGGACAGGGTTCGGGGAGCTGTTTTTT. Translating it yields CASSHQTGTGFGELFF.

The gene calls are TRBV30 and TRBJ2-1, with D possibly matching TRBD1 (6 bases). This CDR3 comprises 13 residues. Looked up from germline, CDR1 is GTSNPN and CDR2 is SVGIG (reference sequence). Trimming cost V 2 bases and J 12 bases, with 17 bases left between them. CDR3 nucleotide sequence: TGTGCCTGGAGTATTACCCCCGGCAGGGGGCAGTTCTTC. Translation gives CAWSITPGRGQFF.

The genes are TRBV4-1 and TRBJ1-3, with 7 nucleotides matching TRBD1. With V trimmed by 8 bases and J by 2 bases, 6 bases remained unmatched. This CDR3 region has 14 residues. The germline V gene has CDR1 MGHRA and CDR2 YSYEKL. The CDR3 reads CASRPTGTGNTIYF. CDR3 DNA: TGCGCCAGCCGGCCGACAGGGACTGGAAACACCATATATTTT.

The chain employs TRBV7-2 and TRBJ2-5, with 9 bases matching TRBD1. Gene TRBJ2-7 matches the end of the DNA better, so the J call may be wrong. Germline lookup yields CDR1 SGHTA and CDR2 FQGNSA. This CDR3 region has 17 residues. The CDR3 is CASSLARGQGGSYEQYF. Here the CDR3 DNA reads TGTGCCAGCAGCTTAGCCCGGGGACAGGGAGGCTCCTACGAGCAGTACTTC.

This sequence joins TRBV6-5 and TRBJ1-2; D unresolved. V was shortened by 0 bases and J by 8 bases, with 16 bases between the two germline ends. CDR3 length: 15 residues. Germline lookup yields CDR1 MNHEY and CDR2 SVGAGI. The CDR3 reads CASSYSRAGGKGYTF. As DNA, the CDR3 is TGTGCCAGCAGTTACTCGAGGGCGGGCGGGAAAGGCTACACCTTC.

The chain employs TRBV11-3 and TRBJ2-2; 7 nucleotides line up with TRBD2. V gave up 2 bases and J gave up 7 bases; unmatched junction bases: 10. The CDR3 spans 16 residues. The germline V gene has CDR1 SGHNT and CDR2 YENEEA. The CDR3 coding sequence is TGTGCCAGCAGCTTAAGACTAGCAGCTGTTAGCGGGGAGCTGTTTTTT. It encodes CASSLRLAAVSGELFF.

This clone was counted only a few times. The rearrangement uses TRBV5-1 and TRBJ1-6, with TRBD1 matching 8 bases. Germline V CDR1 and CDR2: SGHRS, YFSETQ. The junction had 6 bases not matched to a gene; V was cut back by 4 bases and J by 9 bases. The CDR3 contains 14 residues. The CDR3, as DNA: TGCGCCAGCAGCCCTGGGACAGGAATTTCACCCCTCCACTTT. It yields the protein CASSPGTGISPLHF.

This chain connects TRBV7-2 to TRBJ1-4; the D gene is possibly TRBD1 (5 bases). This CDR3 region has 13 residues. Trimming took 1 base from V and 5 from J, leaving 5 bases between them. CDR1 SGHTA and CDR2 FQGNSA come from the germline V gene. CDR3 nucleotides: TGTGCCAGCAGCTTAGGGACAAATGAAAAACTGTTTTTT. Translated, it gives CASSLGTNEKLFF.

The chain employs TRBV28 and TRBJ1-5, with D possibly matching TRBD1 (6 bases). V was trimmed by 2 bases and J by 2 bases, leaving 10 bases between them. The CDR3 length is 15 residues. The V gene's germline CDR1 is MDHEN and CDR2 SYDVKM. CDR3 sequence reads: CASSLRGGRNQPQHF. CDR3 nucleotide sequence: TGTGCCAGCAGTTTAAGAGGGGGTCGCAATCAGCCCCAGCATTTT. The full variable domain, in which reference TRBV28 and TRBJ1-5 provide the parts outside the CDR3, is DVKVTQSSRYLVKRTGEKVFLECVQDMDHENMFWYRQDPGLGLRLIYFSYDVKMKEKGDIPEGYSVSREKKERFSLILESASTNQTSMYLCASSLRGGRNQPQHFGDGTRLSIL.

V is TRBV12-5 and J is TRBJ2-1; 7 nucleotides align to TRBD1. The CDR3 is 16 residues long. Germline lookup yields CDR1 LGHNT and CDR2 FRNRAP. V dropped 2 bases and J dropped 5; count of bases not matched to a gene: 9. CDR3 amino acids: CASGLTGTVLNNEQFF. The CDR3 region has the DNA TGTGCTAGTGGTTTGACCGGGACAGTGCTTAACAATGAGCAGTTCTTC. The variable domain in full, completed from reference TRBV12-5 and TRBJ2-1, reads DARVTQTPRHKVTEMGQEVTMRCQPILGHNTVFWYRQTMMQGLELLAYFRNRAPLDDSGMPKDRFSAEMPDATLATLKIQPSEPRDSAVYFCASGLTGTVLNNEQFFGPGTRLTVL.

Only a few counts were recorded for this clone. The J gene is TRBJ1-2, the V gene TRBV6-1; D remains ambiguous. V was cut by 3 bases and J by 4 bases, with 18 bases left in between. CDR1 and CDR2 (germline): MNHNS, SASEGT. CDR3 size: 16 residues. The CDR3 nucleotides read TGTGCCAGCAGTGAGCACCGTGGAGTCTCGATCTATGGCTACACCTTC. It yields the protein CASSEHRGVSIYGYTF.

CDR3 nucleotides: TGTGCCTGGAATTCCGCCCAGGGTAGTCAGCCCCAGCATTTT. This codes for CAWNSAQGSQPQHF. The rearrangement joins TRBV30 to TRBJ1-5; weak D call: TRBD1 (5 bases). The CDR3 loop spans 14 amino acids. The germline V and J ends were trimmed by 4 bases and 6 bases, with 16 bases remaining between them. Germline V gene sequence: CDR1 GTSNPN, CDR2 SVGIG (reference sequence).

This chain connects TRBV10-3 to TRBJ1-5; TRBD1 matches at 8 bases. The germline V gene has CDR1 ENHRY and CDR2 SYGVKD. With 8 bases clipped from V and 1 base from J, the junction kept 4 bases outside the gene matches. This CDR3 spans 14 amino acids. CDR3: CAIGGQDSNQPQHF. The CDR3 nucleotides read TGTGCCATCGGGGGACAGGACAGCAATCAGCCCCAGCATTTT.

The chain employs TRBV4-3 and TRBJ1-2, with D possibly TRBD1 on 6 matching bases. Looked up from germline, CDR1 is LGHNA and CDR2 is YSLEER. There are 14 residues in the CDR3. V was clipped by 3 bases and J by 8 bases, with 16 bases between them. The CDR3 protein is CASSHVRGGGGYTF. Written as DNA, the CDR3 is TGCGCCAGCAGCCACGTCAGGGGTGGTGGCGGCTACACCTTC.

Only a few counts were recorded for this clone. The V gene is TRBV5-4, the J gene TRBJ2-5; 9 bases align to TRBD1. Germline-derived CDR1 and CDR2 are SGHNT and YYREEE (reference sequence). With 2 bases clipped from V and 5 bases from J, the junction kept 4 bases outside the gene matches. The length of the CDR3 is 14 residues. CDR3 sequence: CASSFGQGLETQYF. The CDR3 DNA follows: TGTGCCAGCAGCTTCGGACAGGGGTTGGAGACCCAGTACTTC.

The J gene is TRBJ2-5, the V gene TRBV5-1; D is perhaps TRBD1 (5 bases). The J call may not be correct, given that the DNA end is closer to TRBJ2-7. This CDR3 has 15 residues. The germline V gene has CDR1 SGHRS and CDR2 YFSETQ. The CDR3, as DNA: TGCGCCAGCGCAAGACTTGGGCAGGGCGCGTACGAGCAGTACTTC. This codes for CASARLGQGAYEQYF.

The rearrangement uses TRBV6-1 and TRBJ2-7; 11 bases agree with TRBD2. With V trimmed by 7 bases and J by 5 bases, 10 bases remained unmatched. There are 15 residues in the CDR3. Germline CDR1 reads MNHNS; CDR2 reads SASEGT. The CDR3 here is CASTKATSGINEQYF. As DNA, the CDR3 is TGTGCCAGCACGAAAGCGACTAGCGGGATCAACGAGCAGTACTTC.